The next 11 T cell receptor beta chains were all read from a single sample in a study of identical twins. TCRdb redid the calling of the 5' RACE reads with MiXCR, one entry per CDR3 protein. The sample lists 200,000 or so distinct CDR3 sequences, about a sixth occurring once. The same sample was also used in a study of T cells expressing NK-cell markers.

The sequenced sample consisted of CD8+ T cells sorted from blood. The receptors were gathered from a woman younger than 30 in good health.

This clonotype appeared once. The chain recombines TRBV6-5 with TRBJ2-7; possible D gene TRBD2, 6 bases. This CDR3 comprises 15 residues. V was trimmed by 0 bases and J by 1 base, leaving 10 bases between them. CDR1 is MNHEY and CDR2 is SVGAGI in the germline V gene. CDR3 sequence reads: CASSYSYGSSYEQYF. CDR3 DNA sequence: TGTGCCAGCAGTTACTCGTACGGGAGTTCCTACGAGCAGTACTTC.

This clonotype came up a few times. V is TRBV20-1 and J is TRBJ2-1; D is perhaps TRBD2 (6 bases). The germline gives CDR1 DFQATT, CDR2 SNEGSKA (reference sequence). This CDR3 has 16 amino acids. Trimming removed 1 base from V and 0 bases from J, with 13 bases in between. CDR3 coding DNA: TGCAGTGCTAGAGTCGAGCGGGTGAGCTCCTACAATGAGCAGTTCTTC. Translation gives CSARVERVSSYNEQFF.

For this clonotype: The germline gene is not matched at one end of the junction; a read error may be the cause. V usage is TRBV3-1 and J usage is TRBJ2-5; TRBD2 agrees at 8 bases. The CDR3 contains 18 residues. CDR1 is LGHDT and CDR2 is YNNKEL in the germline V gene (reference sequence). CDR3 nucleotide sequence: TGTGCCTGCAGCCAAGATTTGTTGCCAGCGGGGGCCCAAGAGACCCAGTACTTC. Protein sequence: CACSQDLLPAGAQETQYF.

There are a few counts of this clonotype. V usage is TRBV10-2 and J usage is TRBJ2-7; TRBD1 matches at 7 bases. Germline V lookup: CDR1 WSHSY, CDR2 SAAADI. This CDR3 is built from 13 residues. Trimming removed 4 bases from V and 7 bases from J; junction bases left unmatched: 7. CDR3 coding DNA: TGCGCCAGCAGTGTAGAGGGGGCGCAAGAGCAGTACTTC. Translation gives CASSVEGAQEQYF.

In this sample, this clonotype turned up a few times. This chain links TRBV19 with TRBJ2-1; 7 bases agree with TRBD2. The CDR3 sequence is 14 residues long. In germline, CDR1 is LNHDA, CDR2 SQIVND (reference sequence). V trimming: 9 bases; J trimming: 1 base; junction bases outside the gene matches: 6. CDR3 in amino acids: CASTISGSYNEQFF. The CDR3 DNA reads TGTGCCAGCACAATTAGCGGGTCCTACAATGAGCAGTTCTTC. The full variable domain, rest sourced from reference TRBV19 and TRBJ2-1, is DGGITQSPKYLFRKEGQNVTLSCEQNLNHDAMYWYRQDPGQGLRLIYYSQIVNDFQKGDIAEGYSVSREKKESFPLTVTSAQKNPTAFYLCASTISGSYNEQFFGPGTRLTVL.

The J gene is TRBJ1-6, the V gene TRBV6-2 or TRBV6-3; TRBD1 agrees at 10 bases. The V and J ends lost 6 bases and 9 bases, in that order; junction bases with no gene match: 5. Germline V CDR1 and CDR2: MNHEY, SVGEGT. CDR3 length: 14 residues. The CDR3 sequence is CASRLRTGGSPLHF. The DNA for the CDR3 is TGTGCCAGCAGACTTAGGACAGGGGGTTCACCCCTCCACTTT.

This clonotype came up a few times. DNA of the CDR3: TGCAGTGCTAGAGATGTTCCTAACTATGGCTACACCTTC. Protein sequence: CSARDVPNYGYTF. The chain has TRBV20-1 and TRBJ1-2; D gene uncertain. This CDR3 has 13 residues. V was pared by 0 bases and J by 0 bases, with 5 bases between. Per the germline V gene, CDR1 is DFQATT and CDR2 is SNEGSKA (reference sequence).

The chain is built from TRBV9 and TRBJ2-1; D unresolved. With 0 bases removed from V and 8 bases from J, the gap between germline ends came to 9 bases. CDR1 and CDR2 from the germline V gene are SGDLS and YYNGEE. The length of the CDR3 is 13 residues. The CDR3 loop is CASSVALGYEQFF. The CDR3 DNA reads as TGTGCCAGCAGCGTAGCTTTAGGGTATGAGCAGTTCTTC. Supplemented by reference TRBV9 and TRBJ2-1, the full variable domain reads DSGVTQTPKHLITATGQRVTLRCSPRSGDLSVYWYQQSLDQGLQFLIQYYNGEERAKGNILERFSAQQFPDLHSELNLSSLELGDSALYFCASSVALGYEQFFGPGTRLTVL.

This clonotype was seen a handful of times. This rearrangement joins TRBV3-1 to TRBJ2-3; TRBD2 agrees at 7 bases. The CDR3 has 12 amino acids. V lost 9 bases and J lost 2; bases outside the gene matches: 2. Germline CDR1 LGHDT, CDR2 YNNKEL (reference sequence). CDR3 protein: CASTSDTDTQYF. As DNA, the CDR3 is TGTGCCAGTACTAGCGACACAGATACGCAGTATTTT.

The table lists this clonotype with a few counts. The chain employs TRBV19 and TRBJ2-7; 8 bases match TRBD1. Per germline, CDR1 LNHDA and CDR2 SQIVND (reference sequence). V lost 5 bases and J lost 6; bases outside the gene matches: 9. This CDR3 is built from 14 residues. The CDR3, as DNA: TGTGCCAGTAGTGAGACAGGGGATATGGGCGAGCAGTACTTC. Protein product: CASSETGDMGEQYF.

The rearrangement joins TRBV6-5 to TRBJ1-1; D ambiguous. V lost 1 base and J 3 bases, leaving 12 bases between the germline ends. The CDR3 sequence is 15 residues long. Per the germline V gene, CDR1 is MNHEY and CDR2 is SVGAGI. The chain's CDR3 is CASSYLGEKDTEAFF. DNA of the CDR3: TGTGCCAGCAGTTACTTAGGAGAGAAGGACACTGAAGCTTTCTTT.